This entry describes one T cell receptor (beta chain). These data come from a study of blood T cells in healthy people across ages. Germline V gene data show CDR1 as SGHTA and CDR2 as FQGNSA. V lost 0 bases to trimming and J lost 7 bases, with 16 bases between them. CDR3 size: 16 residues. A second PCR of 7 to 11 cycles used a sample-barcoded 5' primer and a J-beta primer mix. A template-switch adaptor with 12 random nucleotides tagged each cDNA molecule. TCRdb used MiXCR to reprocess the 5' RACE reads, holding one entry per CDR3 protein. The sample has over 550,000 distinct CDR3 sequences, approximately 30% seen once; the top ten hold around 16%.

The TCR comes from a woman at least 80 years old in good health. Sequencing was done on a sample of blood. J is TRBJ2-1 and V is TRBV7-2; weak D call: TRBD1 (6 bases). The CDR3 sequence: CASSLAWGRGANEQFF. The CDR3 coding sequence is TGTGCCAGCAGCTTAGCGTGGGGCAGGGGTGCGAATGAGCAGTTCTTC. Drawing the rest from reference TRBV7-2 and TRBJ2-1, the complete variable domain is GAGVSQSPSNKVTEKGKDVELRCDPISGHTALYWYRQSLGQGLEFLIYFQGNSAPDKSGLPSDRFSAERTGGSVSTLTIQRTQQEDSAVYLCASSLAWGRGANEQFFGPGTRLTVL.